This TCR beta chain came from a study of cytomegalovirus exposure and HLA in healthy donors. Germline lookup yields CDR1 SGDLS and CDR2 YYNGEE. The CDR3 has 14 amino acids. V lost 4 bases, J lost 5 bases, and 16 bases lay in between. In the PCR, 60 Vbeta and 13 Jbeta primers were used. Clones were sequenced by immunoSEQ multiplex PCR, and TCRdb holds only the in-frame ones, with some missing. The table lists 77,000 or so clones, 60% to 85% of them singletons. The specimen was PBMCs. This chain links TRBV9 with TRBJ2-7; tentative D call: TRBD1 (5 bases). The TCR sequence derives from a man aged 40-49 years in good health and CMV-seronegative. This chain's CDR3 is CASSSPGLGDEQYF. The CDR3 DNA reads TGTGCCAGCAGCTCACCAGGGTTAGGCGACGAGCAGTACTTC.